Listed below are T cell receptor beta chains from one sample, sequenced in a study of blood T cell repertoires in COVID-19. The method was immunoSEQ multiplex PCR; TCRdb's version includes in-frame clones alone and lacks a portion of them. The sample has roughly 160,000 clones, less than 85% seen once. Sequencing was carried out using peripheral blood. The receptors derive from a woman over 75 with acute or convalescent COVID-19. Each CDR3 is given with its conserved first and last residue. The D gene is left open where the match is weak. Size tells how often a clone was seen (once, few, many) or the class of an expanded clone, and some rows leave it out.

v_gene,abundance,j_gene,d_gene,CDR3nt,CDR3aa
TRBV11-2,NA,TRBJ2-3,TRBD2,TGTGCCAGCAGCTTAGAGCTACGGGAGGCTGTTACGCAGTATTTT,CASSLELREAVTQYF
TRBV18,NA,TRBJ1-1,TRBD1,TGTGCCAGCTCACCTGGACAGGACACTGAAGCTTTCTTT,CASSPGQDTEAFF
TRBV18,few,TRBJ2-1,NA,TGTGCCAGCTCACCATCGATAGCGTACAATGAGCAGTTCTTC,CASSPSIAYNEQFF
TRBV5-1,NA,TRBJ2-3,NA,TGCGCCAGCCATGGGGACTCAGGCACAGATACGCAGTATTTT,CASHGDSGTDTQYF
TRBV6-5,NA,TRBJ1-2,TRBD1,TGTGCCAGCAGTTATCGGACAGGGGCTGGCTACACCTTC,CASSYRTGAGYTF
TRBV27,NA,TRBJ1-6,TRBD1,TGTGCCAGCAGCACCTACAGGGGGAATAATTCACCCCTCCACTTT,CASSTYRGNNSPLHF
TRBV30,NA,TRBJ2-1,TRBD1,TGTGCCTGGACCCTGGGATACAGGGGGGAGCAGTTCTTC,CAWTLGYRGEQFF
TRBV6-5,NA,TRBJ1-5,NA,TGTGCCAGCAGTAACCGGGTCACCAGCAATCAGCCCCAGCATTTT,CASSNRVTSNQPQHF
TRBV3-1/TRBV3-2,NA,TRBJ1-2,TRBD1,TGTGCCAGCAGCCATCTTGACAGGGCGAACTATGGCTACACCTTC,CASSHLDRANYGYTF
TRBV30,NA,TRBJ1-5,NA,TGTGCCTGGAGTGCCGACAGCTACAATCAGCCCCAGCATTTT,CAWSADSYNQPQHF
TRBV5-1,NA,TRBJ2-5,NA,TGCGCCAGCAGCCAGACAGCAGAGACCCAGTACTTC,CASSQTAETQYF
TRBV19,NA,TRBJ2-3,TRBD2,TGTGCCAGTAGTATTGGCGGGAGGGTTGCAGATACGCAGTATTTT,CASSIGGRVADTQYF
TRBV7-3,few,TRBJ2-2,NA,TGTGCCAGCAGCAGACAGGTCCCCGGGGAGCTGTTTTTT,CASSRQVPGELFF
TRBV7-8,NA,TRBJ1-1,NA,TGTGCCAGCAGCTTAGATCGAGGGGGCACTGAAGCTTTCTTT,CASSLDRGGTEAFF
TRBV7-9,NA,TRBJ2-5,NA,TGTGCCAGCAGCTTTTGGACAGAGGAAGAGACCCAGTACTTC,CASSFWTEEETQYF
TRBV19,NA,TRBJ1-5,NA,TGTGCCAGTAGTATAGCACAGACGGGCAATCAGCCCCAGCATTTT,CASSIAQTGNQPQHF
TRBV5-1,NA,TRBJ1-1,NA,TGCGCCAGCAGCTGGCAGGGGAGTTCCGTGAACACTGAAGCTTTCTTT,CASSWQGSSVNTEAFF
TRBV7-2,NA,TRBJ1-4,NA,TGTGCCAGCAGCTTAGGTTCTAGCCCTAATGAAAAACTGTTTTTT,CASSLGSSPNEKLFF
TRBV21-1,NA,TRBJ2-1,NA,TGTGCCAGCAGCATACGAACTAGCGGGAGCGTTCCCTCGTACAATGAGCAGTTCTTC,CASSIRTSGSVPSYNEQFF
TRBV11-2,NA,TRBJ1-5,NA,TGTGCCAGCAGCTTAGGTCCGAGTCAGCCCCAGCATTTT,CASSLGPSQPQHF
TRBV5-1,NA,TRBJ2-1,NA,TGCGCCAGCAGCTTGATGGCAGGGTCCGATGAGCAGTTCTTC,CASSLMAGSDEQFF
TRBV4-2,NA,TRBJ2-1,TRBD2,TGTGCCAGCAGCCAAGAGTATCGACTAGCGGGAGCCGGCGAGCAGTTCTTC,CASSQEYRLAGAGEQFF
TRBV6-6,NA,TRBJ1-2,TRBD1,TGTGCCAGCAGACATGGACAGGGGTTGATAGACTACACCTTC,CASRHGQGLIDYTF
TRBV28,NA,TRBJ2-5,NA,TGTGCCAGCAGTTTATCTCAGGGGCGGGAGACCCAGTACTTC,CASSLSQGRETQYF
TRBV28,NA,TRBJ1-5,TRBD1,TGTGCCAGCAGTTTACTACAGGGGAATCAGCCCCAGCATTTT,CASSLLQGNQPQHF
TRBV24-1,NA,TRBJ1-5,TRBD1,TGTGCCACCAGTGCCCACGACAGGGCCAATCAGCCCCAGCATTTT,CATSAHDRANQPQHF
TRBV24-1,NA,TRBJ1-5,TRBD1,TGTGCCACCAGTGATAACTCTCAGGGGGTACTGGGGCCCCAGCATTTT,CATSDNSQGVLGPQHF
TRBV28,NA,TRBJ1-2,NA,TGTGCCAGCAGCCTTCACAGGGCCCATGGCTACACCTTC,CASSLHRAHGYTF
TRBV6-2/TRBV6-3,NA,TRBJ2-7,NA,TGTGCCAGCAGTTACTCGACGGGATACGAGCAGTACTTC,CASSYSTGYEQYF
TRBV3-1/TRBV3-2,NA,TRBJ1-1,NA,TGTGCCAGCAGCATCTCAACAGTGAACACTGAAGCTTTCTTT,CASSISTVNTEAFF
TRBV10-3,once,TRBJ2-5,NA,TGTGCCATCAGCCCCAGAGGCGGCCGACAAGAGACCCAGTACTTC,CAISPRGGRQETQYF
TRBV28,few,TRBJ2-6,NA,TGTGCCAGCAGTTTTGTGGGGAGCTCTGGGGCCAACGTCCTGACTTTC,CASSFVGSSGANVLTF
TRBV29-1,once,TRBJ2-7,NA,TGCAGCGTTCAGGACTACGAGCAGTACTTC,CSVQDYEQYF
TRBV19,once,TRBJ1-3,NA,TGTGCCAGTAATCGCCTAGACGGAAACACCATATATTTT,CASNRLDGNTIYF
TRBV4-3,NA,TRBJ2-1,NA,TGCGCCAGCAGCCAGCAGGGATCTGATTACAATGAGCAGTTCTTC,CASSQQGSDYNEQFF
TRBV27,NA,TRBJ1-2,NA,TGTGCCACCGCACCGGGGGGGGCGTATGGCTACACCTTC,CATAPGGAYGYTF
TRBV5-1,few,TRBJ2-7,TRBD2,TGCGCCAGCAGCTTCGGGAGGGCCGAGGACGAGCAGTACTTC,CASSFGRAEDEQYF
TRBV24-1,NA,TRBJ2-1,TRBD1,TGTGCCACCAGTGACACAAACAGGGGCAATGAGCAGTTCTTC,CATSDTNRGNEQFF
TRBV9,once,TRBJ2-3,NA,TGTGCCAGCAGCGTCTCCTCTTCCGATACGCAGTATTTT,CASSVSSSDTQYF
TRBV6-5,NA,TRBJ1-3,TRBD1,TGTGCCAGCAGTTACGACGACAGGGCCACCATATATTTT,CASSYDDRATIYF
TRBV28,NA,TRBJ1-1,NA,TGTGCCAGCAGTCTAGACAGCGTGAACACTGAAGCTTTCTTT,CASSLDSVNTEAFF